This T cell receptor beta chain came from a study of T cells in Graves' hyperthyroidism and ophthalmopathy. This CDR3 is 14 amino acids long. The germline V gene has CDR1 SGHTA and CDR2 FQGNSA. Trimming cost V 1 base and J 13 bases; bases outside gene matches: 5. This clonotype came up many times. Researchers amplified the TCR beta CDR3 regions from RNA transcripts. TCR CDR3 underwent first-round RT-PCR with the HTBI primer set. MiXCR was run by TCRdb on the multiplex PCR reads, yielding one entry per CDR3 protein. Of over 350,000 distinct CDR3 sequences detected, over 11% appear once; the ten largest clones hold 28%.

The receptor comes from a man over 45 with Graves' ophthalmopathy. Sequencing used blood. This rearrangement joins TRBV7-2 to TRBJ2-1, with 12 bases matching TRBD2. In nucleotides, the CDR3 is TGTGCCAGCAGCTTAGTCACTAGCGGGAGGTCTCAGTTCTTC. Translating it yields CASSLVTSGRSQFF.